These T cell receptor beta chains were read from a single sample in a study of HIV-infected children after antiretroviral therapy interruption. Each CDR3 protein is one row after TCRdb ran MiXCR on the 3' RACE reads. This table has approximately 89,000 distinct CDR3 sequences, under 8% appearing once. The sample was CD45RA+ CD4+ T cells from PBMCs, pooled from several time points, taken from a donor given antiretroviral therapy, either interrupted or continuous. The source is a pool of human donors with HIV. Each CDR3 is given with its conserved first and last residue. D genes are given only for firm matches. For some rows the clone size is stated as once, few or many, or as a class when expanded; others skip it.

V gene	J gene	clone size	D gene	CDR3 protein	CDR3 DNA
TRBV10-3	TRBJ2-5	many	-	CASSDDQGQDTQYF	TGTGCCAGCAGTGATGACCAGGGGCAAGACACCCAGTACTTT
TRBV18	TRBJ2-1	many	TRBD1	CASSKTYQGALTTEQFF	TGTGCCAGCTCAAAAACGTATCAGGGGGCCCTAACAACTGAGCAGTTCTTC
TRBV7-3	TRBJ2-1	many	-	CASSLIAGASYNEQFF	TGTGCCAGCAGCTTAATCGCAGGGGCTTCCTACAATGAGCAGTTCTTC
TRBV11-2	TRBJ2-7	many	TRBD1	CASSPWTGSSYEQYF	TGTGCCAGCAGCCCCTGGACAGGGAGCTCCTACGAGCAGTACTTC
TRBV14	TRBJ2-1	many	-	CASSQDSGTAREQFF	TGTGCCAGCAGCCAAGATAGCGGCACAGCCCGTGAGCAGTTCTTC
TRBV3-1	TRBJ2-1	few	-	CASSQGTGLINEQFF	TGTGCCAGCAGCCAAGGAACGGGGCTAATCAATGAGCAGTTCTTC
TRBV6-6	TRBJ2-7	many	-	CASSYKYEQYF	TGTGCCAGCAGTTACAAGTACGAGCAGTACTTC
TRBV6-1	TRBJ2-2	many	-	CASTTGTRNTGELFF	TGTGCCAGCACCACAGGGACACGCAACACCGGGGAGCTGTTTTTT
TRBV4-2	TRBJ2-3	-	-	CASSQVGLTSTDTQYF	TGTGCCAGCAGCCAAGTAGGCCTGACTAGCACAGATACGCAGTATTTT
TRBV7-1	TRBJ1-3	few	-	CASSSPTGWYGNTIYF	TGTGCCAGCAGCTCCCCTACAGGGTGGTATGGAAACACCATATATTTT
TRBV30	TRBJ1-5	many	-	CAWSESSLNQPQHF	TGTGCCTGGAGTGAGAGCAGTTTGAATCAGCCCCAGCATTTT
TRBV12-3/TRBV12-4	TRBJ1-1	many	-	CASSWVSGYEAFF	TGTGCCAGCAGTTGGGTATCGGGGTATGAAGCTTTCTTT
TRBV5-5	TRBJ2-3	many	TRBD1	CASRTGSVTDTQYF	TGTGCCAGCAGGACAGGGAGCGTCACAGATACGCAGTATTTT
TRBV12-3/TRBV12-4	TRBJ2-1	many	-	CASSGTFYAEQFF	TGTGCCAGCAGTGGGACATTCTATGCTGAGCAGTTCTTC
TRBV18	TRBJ1-1	-	-	CASSPGEMNTEAFF	TGTGCCAGCTCACCTGGGGAAATGAACACTGAAGCTTTCTTT
TRBV16	TRBJ1-1	many	-	CASSQSSDWAFF	TGTGCCAGCAGCCAATCGTCAGATTGGGCTTTCTTT
TRBV30	TRBJ1-1	many	-	CAWSVQGNTEAFF	TGTGCCTGGAGTGTTCAAGGGAACACTGAAGCTTTCTTT
TRBV12-3/TRBV12-4	TRBJ2-2	many	-	CASTLGGDAGELFF	TGTGCCAGCACCCTAGGGGGGGACGCCGGGGAGCTGTTTTTT
TRBV2	TRBJ2-2	many	-	CASSAQGLNTGELFF	TGTGCCAGCAGTGCCCAGGGGCTGAACACCGGGGAGCTGTTTTTT
TRBV15	TRBJ2-2	many	-	CATSSRAGLAGELFF	TGTGCCACCAGCAGCAGGGCGGGGCTGGCCGGGGAGCTGTTTTTT
TRBV12-3/TRBV12-4	TRBJ2-1	-	TRBD2	CASTVGSGGLYNEQFF	TGTGCCAGCACGGTAGGGAGCGGGGGCCTTTACAATGAGCAGTTCTTC
TRBV10-1	TRBJ2-7	many	-	CASSEPWRRGAHPYEQYF	TGCGCCAGCAGTGAGCCGTGGAGGAGGGGCGCTCATCCCTACGAGCAGTACTTC
TRBV29-1	TRBJ2-2	-	-	CSVVVSWSTGELFF	TGCAGCGTTGTAGTTAGCTGGAGCACCGGGGAGCTGTTTTTT
TRBV12-5	TRBJ2-2	few	-	CASGLVDVRLGTNTGELFF	TGTGCTAGTGGTTTGGTAGACGTACGGTTAGGGACGAACACCGGGGAGCTGTTTTTT
TRBV15	TRBJ2-7	few	-	CATSRDRTDLGGTWEQYF	TGTGCCACCAGCAGAGATAGAACAGACCTGGGGGGCACCTGGGAGCAGTACTTC
TRBV7-6	TRBJ2-3	many	-	CASSFLGEDTQYF	TGTGCCAGCAGCTTCCTAGGTGAAGATACGCAGTATTTT
TRBV2	TRBJ1-5	-	-	CASSFNRLVTWQPQHF	TGTGCCAGCAGCTTTAACCGACTCGTAACGTGGCAGCCCCAGCATTTT
TRBV9	TRBJ1-5	-	TRBD1	CASSVGTGDQPQHF	TGTGCCAGCAGCGTAGGCACAGGGGATCAGCCCCAGCATTTT
TRBV5-5	TRBJ2-2	many	TRBD1	CASSSQRTGSRTGELFF	TGTGCCAGCAGCTCGCAACGGACAGGGAGTCGCACCGGGGAGCTGTTTTTT
TRBV7-8	TRBJ1-5	many	TRBD1	CASSLTWTGMAGQPQHF	TGTGCCAGCAGCTTAACCTGGACAGGCATGGCAGGTCAGCCCCAGCATTTT
TRBV6-2/TRBV6-3	TRBJ2-1	many	-	CASSVMGNEQFF	TGTGCCAGCAGCGTAATGGGGAATGAGCAGTTCTTC
TRBV12-5	TRBJ2-1	-	TRBD1	CASGLAGTAGHEQFF	TGTGCTAGTGGTTTGGCCGGGACAGCAGGCCATGAGCAGTTCTTC
TRBV19	TRBJ2-5	-	TRBD1	CASSPRGRGETQYF	TGTGCCAGTAGTCCGAGGGGGCGCGGGGAGACCCAGTACTTC
TRBV20-1	TRBJ2-5	-	TRBD1	CSVKSGTGGGETQYF	TGCAGCGTAAAATCCGGGACAGGGGGCGGAGAGACCCAGTACTTC
TRBV5-1	TRBJ1-1	few	-	CASSLIRDTEAFF	TGCGCCAGCAGCTTGATCAGGGACACTGAAGCTTTCTTT
TRBV30	TRBJ1-1	many	-	CAWRRLGEAFF	TGTGCCTGGAGAAGGCTGGGTGAAGCTTTCTTT
TRBV30	TRBJ2-3	many	-	CAWSPRDKWADTQYF	TGTGCCTGGAGTCCCCGGGACAAGTGGGCAGATACGCAGTATTTT
TRBV3-1	TRBJ2-3	many	TRBD2	CASSLDLAGYTDTQYF	TGTGCCAGCAGCCTCGATCTAGCGGGGTACACAGATACGCAGTATTTT
TRBV14	TRBJ2-4	few	-	CASSKGAGQAKNIQYF	TGTGCCAGCAGCAAAGGAGCGGGACAAGCCAAAAACATTCAGTACTTC
TRBV7-2	TRBJ2-3	few	TRBD1	CASSLAFFRGLNADTQYF	TGTGCCAGCAGCTTAGCGTTCTTCAGGGGGTTAAACGCAGATACGCAGTATTTT
TRBV19	TRBJ2-6	many	-	CASSIEMGTGANVLTF	TGTGCCAGTAGTATAGAGATGGGGACTGGGGCCAACGTCCTGACTTTC
TRBV5-1	TRBJ2-5	many	-	CASTERLTPGTQYF	TGCGCCAGCACGGAAAGACTAACCCCAGGGACCCAGTACTTC
TRBV10-1	TRBJ2-1	many	TRBD2	CASSDMGLAGVDEQFF	TGCGCCAGCAGTGATATGGGACTAGCGGGAGTCGATGAGCAGTTCTTC
TRBV5-1	TRBJ1-2	many	-	CASSLYGQDGYTF	TGCGCCAGCAGCTTGTACGGGCAAGATGGCTACACCTTC
TRBV20-1	TRBJ2-3	many	TRBD2	CSARAQREEDTQYF	TGCAGTGCTAGAGCCCAGCGGGAGGAAGATACGCAGTATTTT
TRBV12-3/TRBV12-4	TRBJ2-2	few	TRBD1	CATTPGQGAAGELFF	TGTGCCACTACTCCGGGACAGGGGGCTGCCGGGGAGCTGTTTTTT
TRBV20-1	TRBJ2-7	-	-	CSGRAGGGPYEQYF	TGCAGTGGTAGAGCTGGGGGGGGGCCGTACGAGCAGTACTTC
TRBV29-1	TRBJ1-5	many	TRBD1	CSVRDRANQPQHF	TGCAGCGTTAGGGACAGGGCGAATCAGCCCCAGCATTTT
TRBV7-8	TRBJ2-5	few	TRBD2	CASSSLAGVRETQYF	TGTGCCAGCAGCTCACTAGCGGGGGTTCGAGAGACCCAGTACTTC
TRBV20-1	TRBJ2-3	many	-	CSARDQRSDTQYF	TGCAGTGCTAGAGATCAACGGTCGGATACGCAGTATTTT
TRBV11-2	TRBJ2-5	-	-	CASSSRTRGGSETQYF	TGTGCCAGCAGCTCGCGGACCAGGGGCGGATCGGAGACCCAGTACTTC
TRBV5-1	TRBJ2-5	few	TRBD2	CASSFVGREVETQYF	TGCGCCAGCAGCTTCGTCGGCCGGGAGGTCGAGACCCAGTACTTC
TRBV7-9	TRBJ1-3	few	-	CASSLPGNTIYF	TGTGCCAGCAGCTTACCGGGAAACACCATATATTTT